The clone carrying this T cell receptor (beta chain) was seen more than once but under ten times. Its specificity is unknown. This sample is part of a study of T cell responses to AZD1222 COVID-19 vaccine. The study's findings and limits: Seropositive at baseline were only a handful of AZD1222 recipients. Vaccination with two AZD1222 doses was followed by a rise in Spike-specific TCR breadth and depth.

Second-dose timings of about 4 or about 12 weeks were pooled. The protocol was immunoSEQ multiplex PCR, while the TCRdb copy is restricted to in-frame clones and leaves out a portion. The table includes approximately 90,000 clones, 70% to 90% detected once. The CDR3 runs 14 residues. Germline V lookup: CDR1 MNHEY, CDR2 SVGAGI. The V gene lost 4 bases and the J gene lost 4 bases, with 8 bases spanning the gap. This sequence originates from an adult who received the AZD1222 COVID-19 vaccine. The sequences come from peripheral blood, collected 28 days after the second AZD1222 dose. This rearrangement joins TRBV6-5 to TRBJ1-6; weak D call: TRBD1 (5 bases). CDR3 in DNA: TGTGCCAGCAGTTTCCAGGGTTATAATTCACCCCTCCACTTT. Translation: CASSFQGYNSPLHF.